These 26 T cell receptor beta chains originate from one sample sequenced in a study of blood T cells in healthy people across ages. A second PCR, run for about 6 to 12 cycles, used a sample-barcoded 5' primer plus a J-beta primer mix. TCRdb processed the 5' RACE reads anew with MiXCR; each CDR3 protein has one entry. Found here are 600,000 or so distinct CDR3 sequences, around 21% of them singletons; the top ten hold roughly 3.6%. The sample taken for sequencing was blood. All receptors derive from a man aged 65-85 years in good health.

V is TRBV3-1 and J is TRBJ2-3; 7 bases line up with TRBD1. Germline loops: CDR1 LGHDT, CDR2 YNNKEL (reference sequence). With V trimmed by 0 bases and J by 5 bases, 8 bases remained unmatched. The CDR3 runs to 16 residues. The CDR3 loop is CASSQELHRGIDTQYF. In DNA, the CDR3 is TGTGCCAGCAGCCAAGAGCTGCACAGGGGTATAGATACGCAGTATTTT.

The chain employs TRBV6-1 and TRBJ2-2; D ambiguous. There are 12 residues in the CDR3. Germline lookup yields CDR1 MNHNS and CDR2 SASEGT. V was shortened by 3 bases and J by 7 bases, with 6 bases between the two germline ends. The CDR3 sequence: CASSDWVGELFF. In DNA form, the CDR3 reads TGTGCCAGCAGTGATTGGGTCGGGGAGCTGTTTTTT.

V is TRBV20-1 and J is TRBJ2-3, with D tentatively TRBD2 (6 bases). This CDR3 spans 12 amino acids. Germline assignment: CDR1 DFQATT and CDR2 SNEGSKA (reference sequence). V lost 6 bases and J lost 5, with 12 bases in between. In DNA, the CDR3 is TGCAGTGCGGCTTCGGGGGTAGATACGCAGTATTTT. Amino acids: CSAASGVDTQYF.

This clonotype has just a few counts. This chain uses TRBV6-4 with TRBJ2-7, with 12 bases lining up with TRBD2. The J call could be wrong; TRBJ2-1 is a better fit for the DNA end. CDR1 and CDR2 from the germline V gene are MRHNA and SNTAGT. The CDR3 loop spans 19 amino acids. As DNA, the CDR3 is TGTGCCAGCAGTGCCACCGGGACTAGCGGGTCCCCGCCCTACAATGAGCAGTTCTTC. This gives the protein CASSATGTSGSPPYNEQFF.

In its sample, this clonotype was seen a few times. The V and J genes are TRBV11-2 and TRBJ2-2, with TRBD2 identical over 11 bases. V gave up 1 base and J gave up 6 bases; unmatched junction bases: 10. Germline V gives CDR1 SGHAT, CDR2 FQNNGV. The CDR3 contains 18 residues. In DNA, the CDR3 is TGTGCCAGCAGCTTAGTATGGAGTAGCGGGAGGGTCGCCGGGGAGCTGTTTTTT. Translation: CASSLVWSSGRVAGELFF.

This clonotype came up a few times. The chain joins TRBV12-3 or TRBV12-4 to TRBJ2-2; unclear D gene. The CDR3 is 13 amino acids. Trimming shortened V by 8 bases and J by 2 bases, and 9 bases separated the two germline ends. The CDR3 DNA sequence: TGTGCCAGCGGTCTTTTTAACACCGGGGAGCTGTTTTTT. As protein: CASGLFNTGELFF.

This chain connects TRBV20-1 to TRBJ2-7, with 8 nucleotides matching TRBD1. CDR1 is DFQATT and CDR2 is SNEGSKA in the germline V gene (reference sequence). The V segment lost 0 bases and the J segment 7 bases; nucleotides outside the gene matches: 14. The CDR3 is made up of 16 amino acids. The CDR3 nucleotides are TGCAGTGCTAGAGATCTCGTGACAGGGGATGGAACAGAGCAGTACTTC. This sequence encodes CSARDLVTGDGTEQYF.

The CDR3 DNA reads TGTGCCACCAGCAGAGATACCAATCTGGGGAGGGCCAGGAGGACTAATGAAAAACTGTTTTTT. It is translated as CATSRDTNLGRARRTNEKLFF. The chain joins TRBV15 to TRBJ1-4; D is undetermined. The CDR3 has 21 amino acids. Germline CDR1 LNHNV, CDR2 YYDKDF (reference sequence). The V end lost 0 bases, the J end lost 2 bases, and 25 bases lay between the germline ends.

This clonotype occurred a few times. One end of the junction fails to match germline, which may point to a read error. The chain joins TRBV10-3 to TRBJ2-3, with D unclear. This CDR3 is built from 15 residues. Germline CDR1 and CDR2: ENHRY and SYGVKD. DNA of the CDR3: TGTGCTATCAGTGAGTCTTCTTCTAGCACAGATACGCAGTATTTT. This gives the protein CAISESSSSTDTQYF.

The chain combines TRBV20-1 with TRBJ2-4; 14 bases match TRBD2. Germline V gene data show CDR1 as DFQATT and CDR2 as SNEGSKA (reference sequence). The V and J ends lost 5 bases and 2 bases, in that order; junction bases with no gene match: 2. The CDR3 sequence is 15 residues long. CDR3 residues: CSAGTSGSPKNIQYF. CDR3 nucleotides: TGCAGTGCTGGGACTAGCGGGAGTCCCAAAAACATTCAGTACTTC.

This chain links TRBV20-1 with TRBJ2-1; D is unclear. CDR1 is DFQATT and CDR2 is SNEGSKA in the germline V gene (reference sequence). This CDR3 has 11 residues. The V end lost 2 bases, the J end lost 10 bases, and 9 bases lay between the germline ends. CDR3 in amino acids: CSARSLGEQFF. For the CDR3, the DNA is TGCAGTGCTAGATCCCTCGGGGAGCAGTTCTTC.

This clonotype was detected only a few times. The rearrangement joins TRBV6-2 or TRBV6-3 to TRBJ1-1; TRBD1 might be the D (5 bases). V was cut by 7 bases and J by 4 bases, with 13 bases left in between. This CDR3 region has 13 residues. Per the germline V gene, CDR1 is MNHEY and CDR2 is SVGEGT. The CDR3 loop reads CASTPGRATEAFF. CDR3 in DNA: TGTGCCAGCACCCCAGGCAGGGCCACTGAAGCTTTCTTT.

The genes are TRBV7-9 and TRBJ2-5, with D perhaps assigned TRBD1 or TRBD2 (5 bases each). There are 15 residues in the CDR3. The germline V gene encodes CDR1 SEHNR and CDR2 FQNEAQ (reference sequence). Between the trimmed V and J ends, which lost 0 bases and 0 bases, there was a span of 8 bases. The CDR3 spells CASSLAGPDQETQYF. For the CDR3, the DNA is TGTGCCAGCAGCTTAGCGGGACCGGACCAAGAGACCCAGTACTTC.

On this clonotype: Likely a read error: the CDR3 ends without its conserved phenylalanine or tryptophan. The V call is TRBV28, the J call TRBJ1-6, with D tentatively TRBD1 (6 bases). V dropped 1 base and J dropped 10 bases, with 11 bases sitting between them. Germline V gene sequence: CDR1 MDHEN, CDR2 SYDVKM. CDR3 length: 14 amino acids. The CDR3 bases are TGTGCCAGCAGTTTATCAGGGGTTCGATCACCCCTCCACATT. The encoded protein is CASSLSGVRSPLHI.

The genes are TRBV28 and TRBJ1-4, with D perhaps matching TRBD1 (5 bases). The CDR3 is 14 amino acids. Trimming removed 6 bases from V and 4 bases from J, with 12 bases in between. From germline, CDR1 is MDHEN and CDR2 SYDVKM. The CDR3 nucleotides read TGTGCCAGCAGCCCGTGGGGGGATAATGAAAAACTGTTTTTT. Its protein is CASSPWGDNEKLFF.

In this sample, this clonotype turned up many times. The rearrangement joins TRBV29-1 to TRBJ2-4; D may be TRBD1 or TRBD2 (6 bases each). The CDR3 spans 12 residues. Germline values: CDR1 SQVTM, CDR2 ANQGSEA. Trimming left V 3 bases short and J 7 bases short, with 10 bases between. The CDR3 loop is CSVEGAGNIQYF. The CDR3 DNA follows: TGCAGCGTTGAGGGGGCGGGGAACATTCAGTACTTC.

The count of this clonotype is one. A much larger clone lies one base from this, so it may be a read error. The chain has TRBV4-1 and TRBJ2-5; TRBD2 matches at 11 bases. Germline CDR1 is MGHRA and CDR2 is YSYEKL. CDR3 size: 14 residues. CDR3 sequence: CASGTSGFQEIQYF. In DNA, the CDR3 is TGCGCCAGCGGGACTAGCGGCTTCCAAGAGATCCAGTACTTC.

This clonotype was seen only a few times. The chain carries TRBV7-9 and TRBJ2-7; 11 nucleotides align to TRBD1. The trim removed 4 bases at V and 6 bases at J, leaving 5 bases unmatched. Germline V lookup: CDR1 SEHNR, CDR2 FQNEAQ (reference sequence). The CDR3 has 14 amino acids. This chain's CDR3 is CASSSDRGRLEQYF. DNA for the CDR3: TGTGCCAGCAGCTCGGACAGGGGGCGCCTCGAGCAGTACTTC.

A few counts support this clonotype. The chain joins TRBV2 to TRBJ2-4; 7 nucleotides agree with TRBD2. The ends lost 1 base at V and 6 bases at J; junction bases unmatched: 6. The CDR3 contains 15 residues. Germline V CDR1 and CDR2: SNHLY, FYNNEI. CDR3 amino acids: CASSEVSSGGNIQYF. The DNA for the CDR3 is TGTGCCAGCAGTGAAGTGTCTAGCGGTGGAAACATTCAGTACTTC.

This clonotype was seen just once. The V and J genes are TRBV20-1 and TRBJ2-5; 8 bases fit TRBD1. This CDR3 is 14 amino acids long. The germline gives CDR1 DFQATT, CDR2 SNEGSKA (reference sequence). V shed 1 base, J shed 11 bases, and the junction held 12 bases outside the gene matches. The CDR3 nucleotides read TGCAGTGCTAGAGTTTCGCAGGGGGCGAGGGAGCAGTACTTC. It translates to CSARVSQGAREQYF.

The chain uses TRBV6-2 or TRBV6-3 and TRBJ1-6; D gene ambiguous. This CDR3 has 13 amino acids. V lost 2 bases, J lost 10 bases, and 9 bases lay in between. Looked up from germline, CDR1 is MNHEY and CDR2 is SVGEGT. CDR3 region: CASSYGSLSPLHF. The CDR3 bases are TGTGCCAGCAGTTACGGGAGCTTGTCACCCCTCCACTTT.

This clonotype appeared a few times. This rearrangement joins TRBV5-1 to TRBJ2-5; TRBD1 or TRBD2 may be the D gene (5 bases each). TRBJ2-1 matches the DNA end more closely, so the J call is doubtful. The length of the CDR3 is 14 residues. Looked up from germline, CDR1 is SGHRS and CDR2 is YFSETQ. DNA for the CDR3: TGCGCCAGCAGCTTGTTCGAGGGCAGGGATGAGCAGTTCTTC. Its translation is CASSLFEGRDEQFF.

The chain is built from TRBV11-2 and TRBJ2-5; D assignment may be TRBD1 or TRBD2 (5 bases each). Trimming cost V 3 bases and J 2 bases, with 16 bases left between them. The germline V gene encodes CDR1 SGHAT and CDR2 FQNNGV. This CDR3 spans 16 amino acids. The CDR3 loop reads CASSFPQTGTQETQYF. In nucleotides, the CDR3 is TGTGCCAGCAGCTTCCCACAAACCGGGACGCAAGAGACCCAGTACTTC.

The V and J genes are TRBV12-3 or TRBV12-4 and TRBJ2-2; D call uncertain. The CDR3 is 12 residues long. V gave up 7 bases and J gave up 3 bases, with 6 bases separating them. The CDR3 is CASIPDTGELFF. DNA for the CDR3: TGTGCCAGCATCCCGGACACCGGGGAGCTGTTTTTT.

The chain employs TRBV9 and TRBJ2-5; D call uncertain. Trimming shortened V by 1 base and J by 2 bases, and 9 bases separated the two germline ends. The germline V gene has CDR1 SGDLS and CDR2 YYNGEE. CDR3 size: 14 residues. CDR3 DNA sequence: TGTGCCAGCAGCGTAAGGTCGGGTCAAGAGACCCAGTACTTC. Translating it yields CASSVRSGQETQYF.

Only a few counts were recorded for this clonotype. The chain carries TRBV7-8 and TRBJ2-3; D unclear. The CDR3 consists of 13 residues. The germline V and J ends were trimmed by 2 bases and 4 bases, with 7 bases remaining between them. CDR1 is SGHVS, CDR2 FQNEAQ, per germline. The CDR3 loop is CASSLFSADTQYF. CDR3 nucleotides: TGTGCCAGCAGCTTATTTTCAGCAGATACGCAGTATTTT.